One and the same sample provided the 13 T cell receptor beta chains below, sequenced in a study of T cell responses to AZD1222 COVID-19 vaccine. Assay: immunoSEQ multiplex PCR; the TCRdb copy retains only in-frame clones and omits some. The sample holds tens of thousands of clones, about 92% seen once. The material sequenced was peripheral blood, taken on day 0 of AZD1222 vaccination. All receptors come from an adult in good health.

V is TRBV15 and J is TRBJ2-7; TRBD1 matches 9 bases. Losses at the gene ends were 8 bases for V and 4 bases for J; bases not matched to a gene: 6. This CDR3 comprises 13 residues. Germline V gene sequence: CDR1 LNHNV, CDR2 YYDKDF (reference sequence). The CDR3 spells CATGQGREYEQYF. DNA for the CDR3: TGTGCCACCGGACAGGGGCGGGAGTACGAGCAGTACTTC.

The V and J genes are TRBV23-1 and TRBJ2-5, with TRBD2 matching 10 bases. TRBV23-1 is classed as an ORF, of uncertain function. The CDR3 extends over 16 amino acids. The V gene end was trimmed by 1 base and the J gene end by 5 bases; junction bases not matched to a gene: 7. The CDR3 DNA reads as TGCGCCAGCAGTCAATACACTAGCGGGGTACGTGAGACCCAGTACTTC. Protein: CASSQYTSGVRETQYF.

The chain couples TRBV5-1 to TRBJ1-4, with D possibly TRBD1 on 6 matching bases. Germline V gives CDR1 SGHRS, CDR2 YFSETQ. The CDR3 is 16 residues long. V was cut by 0 bases and J by 8 bases, with 17 bases left in between. Here the CDR3 reads CASSLDLTGVGEKLFF. The CDR3 DNA reads as TGCGCCAGCAGCTTGGACTTGACAGGTGTGGGGGAAAAACTGTTTTTT.

This clone was counted only a few times. The rearrangement uses TRBV7-8 and TRBJ2-1; 10 bases are shared with TRBD2. Germline assignment: CDR1 SGHVS and CDR2 FQNEAQ. J lost 0 bases, V lost 3 bases, and 8 bases had no gene match. The CDR3 covers 18 residues. The CDR3 loop is CASSFRAGGGSSYNEQFF. CDR3 coding DNA: TGTGCCAGCAGCTTCCGAGCGGGAGGGGGGAGCTCCTACAATGAGCAGTTCTTC.

This chain joins TRBV5-6 and TRBJ1-4, with D unclear. The CDR3 covers 16 residues. Germline assignment: CDR1 SGHDT and CDR2 YYEEEE. V lost 4 bases and J 3 bases, leaving 16 bases between the germline ends. CDR3 DNA: TGTGCCAGCAGCCCCTCCCGGGAGGGCGCTAATGAAAAACTGTTTTTT. It is translated as CASSPSREGANEKLFF. Looking up the rest from reference TRBV5-6 and TRBJ1-4 gives the full variable domain: DAGVTQSPTHLIKTRGQQVTLRCSPKSGHDTVSWYQQALGQGPQFIFQYYEEEERQRGNFPDRFSGHQFPNYSSELNVNALLLGDSALYLCASSPSREGANEKLFFGSGTQLSVL.

The chain couples TRBV11-2 to TRBJ1-4; D gene unclear. The V end was cut by 0 bases, the J end by 0 bases, with 5 bases between. The CDR3 consists of 15 residues. The germline V gene encodes CDR1 SGHAT and CDR2 FQNNGV. CDR3 sequence reads: CASSLELATNEKLFF. The DNA of the CDR3 is TGTGCCAGCAGCTTAGAGTTGGCAACTAATGAAAAACTGTTTTTT.

The rearrangement links TRBV11-2 to TRBJ2-1; TRBD2 is a possible D gene (5 bases). With 5 bases removed from V and 0 bases from J, the gap between germline ends came to 11 bases. There are 15 residues in the CDR3. CDR1 and CDR2 from the germline V gene are SGHAT and FQNNGV. CDR3 loop: CASSRVSASYNEQFF. In DNA, the CDR3 is TGTGCCAGCAGCAGAGTTAGCGCCTCCTACAATGAGCAGTTCTTC.

This chain links TRBV7-3 with TRBJ2-7; D is perhaps TRBD2 (6 bases). The germline gives CDR1 SGHTA, CDR2 FQGTGA. The CDR3 runs to 13 residues. The V end was cut by 1 base, the J end by 3 bases, with 7 bases between. This CDR3 reads CASSLISGYEQYF. The CDR3 coding sequence is TGTGCCAGCAGCTTAATTAGCGGCTACGAGCAGTACTTC.

This chain connects TRBV7-9 to TRBJ1-1; 7 positions match TRBD1. Germline V gives CDR1 SEHNR, CDR2 FQNEAQ (reference sequence). The CDR3 loop spans 15 amino acids. The V gene end was trimmed by 6 bases and the J gene end by 0 bases; junction bases not matched to a gene: 7. CDR3 in amino acids: CASRPRQGMNTEAFF. CDR3 bases: TGTGCCAGCAGACCCCGACAGGGAATGAACACTGAAGCTTTCTTT.

The chain is built from TRBV4-2 and TRBJ2-3; D is uncertain. Trimming left V 2 bases short and J 5 bases short, with 14 bases between. The CDR3 totals 15 residues. The germline CDR1 and CDR2 sequences are LGHNA and YNFKEQ. In DNA form, the CDR3 reads TGTGCCAGCAGCCAACTAAGTCCCGGGCAAGATACGCAGTATTTT. Its translation is CASSQLSPGQDTQYF.

The chain combines TRBV28 with TRBJ1-1; D is undetermined. The germline V and J ends were trimmed by 4 bases and 1 base, with 16 bases remaining between them. Germline V CDR1 and CDR2: MDHEN, SYDVKM. This CDR3 is 16 amino acids long. The CDR3 nucleotides read TGTGCCAGCAGTTCACCAATTGCGATGCGGAACACTGAAGCTTTCTTT. Translating gives CASSSPIAMRNTEAFF.

The V call is TRBV2, the J call TRBJ2-7, with D maybe TRBD2 (6 bases). Trimming took off 6 bases at V and 3 bases at J, with 15 bases between the two ends. Germline CDR1 reads SNHLY; CDR2 reads FYNNEI. The CDR3 runs to 14 residues. In nucleotides, the CDR3 is TGTGCCAGCAGCAAACTAGCCTCAAGCTACGAGCAGTACTTC. This sequence encodes CASSKLASSYEQYF. Variable domain in full (rest from reference TRBV2 and TRBJ2-7): EPEVTQTPSHQVTQMGQEVILRCVPISNHLYFYWYRQILGQKVEFLVSFYNNEISEKSEIFDDQFSVERPDGSNFTLKIRSTKLEDSAMYFCASSKLASSYEQYFGPGTRLTVT.

This chain uses TRBV6-2 or TRBV6-3 with TRBJ1-6; the D is unclear. Germline values: CDR1 MNHEY, CDR2 SVGEGT. The CDR3 loop spans 13 amino acids. Trimming stripped 5 bases from V and 7 bases from J, with 9 bases between. CDR3 bases: TGTGCCAGCAGTGCTCACGACAATTCACCCCTCCACTTT. It translates to CASSAHDNSPLHF.